The 9 T cell receptor beta chains below come from one sample, sequenced in a study of T cells in Graves' hyperthyroidism and ophthalmopathy. TCR beta CDR3 regions were amplified from RNA. The HTBI primer set served for first-round RT-PCR of the TCR CDR3. TCRdb reprocessed the multiplex PCR reads via MiXCR and lists one record per CDR3 protein. The data contain approximately 300,000 distinct CDR3 sequences, around 20% of them singletons. The sample was blood. Every receptor here comes from a man aged 45-65 years with Graves' ophthalmopathy.

V and J are TRBV6-2 or TRBV6-3 and TRBJ2-4, with D perhaps assigned TRBD1 or TRBD2 (7 bases each). From germline, CDR1 is MNHEY and CDR2 SVGEGT. The CDR3 covers 15 residues. Between the trimmed V and J ends, which lost 0 bases and 9 bases, there was a span of 15 bases. The CDR3 here is CASSYSGQGGGIQYF. CDR3 nucleotide sequence: TGTGCCAGCAGTTACTCTGGCCAGGGGGGGGGCATTCAGTACTTC.

This chain connects TRBV28 to TRBJ1-5; D is ambiguous. The V gene lost 5 bases and the J gene lost 9 bases, with 17 bases spanning the gap. Germline V lookup: CDR1 MDHEN, CDR2 SYDVKM. The CDR3 spans 14 residues. The CDR3 DNA sequence: TGTGCCAGCAGTCCGGGCCACGGAGGGAGGCCCCAGCATTTT. This translates into CASSPGHGGRPQHF.

In this sample, this clonotype turned up a few times. J is TRBJ2-1 and V is TRBV20-1, with D tentatively TRBD1 (5 bases). Trimming shortened V by 0 bases and J by 7 bases, and 16 bases separated the two germline ends. Germline CDR1 reads DFQATT; CDR2 reads SNEGSKA (reference sequence). This CDR3 has 15 amino acids. The CDR3 is CSARDRQGSRNEQFF. The CDR3 DNA reads TGCAGTGCTAGAGATCGTCAGGGTTCTAGAAATGAGCAGTTCTTC.

This clonotype was seen a few times. The chain recombines TRBV6-5 with TRBJ1-4; tentative D call: TRBD1 (6 bases). The V gene lost 0 bases and the J gene lost 5 bases, with 13 bases spanning the gap. The length of the CDR3 is 16 residues. Per the germline V gene, CDR1 is MNHEY and CDR2 is SVGAGI. The CDR3 region is CASSYSGGRVNEKLFF. Here the CDR3 DNA reads TGTGCCAGCAGTTACTCTGGGGGGCGGGTGAATGAAAAACTGTTTTTT.

This rearrangement joins TRBV5-6 to TRBJ2-5; 9 nucleotides match TRBD2. The CDR3 is made up of 15 amino acids. The germline V gene encodes CDR1 SGHDT and CDR2 YYEEEE. V shed 2 bases, J shed 3 bases, and the junction held 5 bases outside the gene matches. The CDR3 sequence: CASSLRTSAKETQYF. CDR3 in DNA: TGTGCCAGCAGCTTAAGGACTAGCGCTAAAGAGACCCAGTACTTC.

This clonotype was seen many times. J is TRBJ1-4 and V is TRBV30; D may be TRBD1 (6 bases). V lost 0 bases and J lost 8, with 13 bases in between. Germline V lookup: CDR1 GTSNPN, CDR2 SVGIG (reference sequence). The CDR3 is 14 residues long. This CDR3 is CAWSVVRGGEKLFF. In DNA, the CDR3 is TGTGCCTGGAGTGTGGTCAGGGGCGGGGAAAAACTGTTTTTT.

This clonotype was seen at least ten times. The chain employs TRBV28 and TRBJ2-7; 7 bases agree with TRBD2. The germline gives CDR1 MDHEN, CDR2 SYDVKM. CDR3 length equals 16 residues. The J segment lost 0 bases and the V segment lost 3 bases, leaving 8 bases of the junction unmatched. The CDR3 bases are TGTGCCAGCAGTTTTCTCAGCGGGGTCCGCTCCTACGAGCAGTACTTC. Amino acid sequence: CASSFLSGVRSYEQYF.

CDR3 protein: CASRKGGQGYYEQYF. The DNA for the CDR3 is TGTGCCAGCAGAAAAGGGGGACAGGGGTACTACGAGCAGTACTTC. The chain uses TRBV6-1 and TRBJ2-7; 10 nucleotides match TRBD1. The CDR3 runs 15 residues. J lost 3 bases, V lost 6 bases, and 8 bases had no gene match. CDR1 MNHNS and CDR2 SASEGT come from the germline V gene.

This clonotype was seen ten or more times. The chain combines TRBV5-1 with TRBJ1-1, with D hard to call. From germline, CDR1 is SGHRS and CDR2 YFSETQ. Trimming took 1 base from V and 1 from J, leaving 5 bases between them. The CDR3 loop spans 13 amino acids. In DNA, the CDR3 is TGCGCCAGCAGCTTGAGCGCGAACACTGAAGCTTTCTTT. Translating gives CASSLSANTEAFF.